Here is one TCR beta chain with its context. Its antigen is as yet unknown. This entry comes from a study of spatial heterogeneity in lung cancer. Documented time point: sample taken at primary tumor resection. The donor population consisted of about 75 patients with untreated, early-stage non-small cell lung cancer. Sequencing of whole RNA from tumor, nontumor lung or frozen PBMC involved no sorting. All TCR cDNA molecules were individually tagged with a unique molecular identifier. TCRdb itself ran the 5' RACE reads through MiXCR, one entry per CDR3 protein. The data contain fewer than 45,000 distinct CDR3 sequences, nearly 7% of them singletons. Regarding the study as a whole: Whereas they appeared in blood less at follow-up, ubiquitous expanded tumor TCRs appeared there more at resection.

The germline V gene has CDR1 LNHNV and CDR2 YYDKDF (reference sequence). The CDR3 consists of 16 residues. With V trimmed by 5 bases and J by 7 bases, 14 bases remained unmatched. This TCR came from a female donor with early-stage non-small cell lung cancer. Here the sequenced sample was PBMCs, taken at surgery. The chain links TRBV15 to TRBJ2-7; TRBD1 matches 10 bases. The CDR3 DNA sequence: TGTGCCACCAGCCTTAAAGCCGGGACAGGGGTTAATGAGCAGTACTTC. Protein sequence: CATSLKAGTGVNEQYF.